This T cell receptor beta chain was recorded in a study of shared clonotypes between healthy human individuals (dated by TCRdb to the early 2020s). In the study overall: Two women and a few men aged 18 to 49 years were included in the cohort. To estimate repertoire size and how much clonotype sharing occurs between individuals, the study deeply sequenced the blood TCR repertoires of 5 or 6 healthy adults. Per donor, three plates each were used for CD4 naive and CD4 memory, two for CD8 naive, and one for CD8 memory. Different laboratories and diverse techniques were used to prepare libraries and sequence TCR repertoires, to increase sequencing depth and limit assay-specific biases. Between about 0.8 and 9 billion PBMCs per donor were obtained by leukapheresis. Results the study describes overall, beyond this receptor: Sampling was limited to blood, and TCR repertoires in tissue likely differ from TCR repertoires in blood. Compared with non-shared clonotypes, clonotypes shared by all four sorted-subset donors had higher generation probabilities. Naive subsets generally had larger estimated clonotype richness than memory subsets did. Pairwise subsampling indicated that sequencing depth was expected to affect the degree of clonotype sharing among donors. The genetic and exposure-history diversity represented was limited by the small number of donors. Rarefaction of sorted-subset datasets indicated incomplete sequencing despite the large sequencing depth. Across a handful of donors, 5% to 6% of naive CD4, roughly 3.5% of naive CD8, about 2.3% of memory CD4, and about 0.4% of memory CD8 clonotypes were shared.

Using the deep immunoSEQ assay, multiplex PCR amplified TCR CDR3 regions from genomic DNA. For each cell subset, the extracted genomic DNA was distributed evenly across all wells of several immunoSEQ 96-well plates, and each plate served as one replicate. For sorted subsets, each replicate PCR was loaded with approximately 190 ng genomic DNA, equivalent to 30,000 or so T cell genomes. Purified libraries were measured with a Qubit 3.0 fluorometer, size-checked on a Bioanalyzer 2100, and measured again with the KAPA Library Quantification kit. A separate single-read 150-cycle Illumina NextSeq 550 flow cell was used to sequence each immunoSEQ 96-well plate. The authors' pipeline ran thus. Because the immunoSEQ output included only junctional sequences and no quality scores, the filtering could not be the same as the filtering used for full-length reads. To assign V/J genes and CDR3, sequences were annotated against IMGT germline references using PyIR, a Python wrapper for IgBLAST v1.9. Any read was removed if the V/J assignment was weak (E-value above 1e-6), the CDR3 was missing, or the read contained stop codons, out-of-frame junctions, or ambiguous translated residues. A V3J clonotype was defined by an identical inferred V gene, J gene, and CDR3 amino acid sequence. To compute the percentage overlap between repertoires, the number of shared unique clonotypes was divided by the size of the smaller repertoire. Three approaches were used to assess repertoire richness: RTK rarefaction, the Chao1 estimator, and Recon v2.1 estimates of unobserved clonotypes. Generation probabilities were computed with OLGA for all TCRbeta clonotypes obtained by the gDNA method from four donors. The immuneACCESS repertoire file appears here via TCRdb, limited to in-frame rearrangements. These files lack a portion of the clones; in checked studies, under half of the deficit traces to unresolved V genes, and the cause of the others is not known. V, J and clone size reflect that table, while D and trimming were determined from the DNA. This sample lists about 580,000 clones; 98% were detected once. The top ten hold approximately 0.3% of the sample.

Via the germline V gene, CDR1 is SGHRS and CDR2 YFSETQ. The junction shows trimming of 3 bases on V and 5 bases on J, plus 6 bases between the germline ends. From the cysteine through the phenylalanine, the CDR3 covers 12 amino acids. Only CDR3 DNA remains: 36 bases, in frame from the first base. Notes on this clone: No cognate antigen has been identified for it. Per-base qualities were not stored, and no clone one base away is much larger.

For the CD8 naive samples, CD45RO-negative cells were positively selected for CCR7, yielding a CD45RA+CCR7+ population from which TemRA cells were excluded. The donors were healthy, HIV-negative adults with no recently reported acute infections or vaccinations. All donors were Caucasian adults living in Nashville, Tennessee, USA. After blood collection by leukapheresis, PBMCs were isolated using Ficoll-Histopaque density gradient centrifugation and then cryopreserved in the vapor phase of liquid nitrogen. Purity and quantity of every magnetically sorted T cell population were checked by analytical flow cytometry. Genomic DNA was isolated from each sorted fraction and quantified by UV absorbance on a Nanodrop 2000c.

Material for sequencing was naive CD8+ T cells sorted from blood. According to the study, the label for this sample's cell subset or site signals: CD45RA+CCR7+. The sequence is built from TRBV5-1 and TRBJ2-1; the D gene assignment is ambiguous. This receptor was obtained from a man aged 30 to 45 in good health. The DNA is TGCGCCAGCAGCTGGGCAGACAATGAGCAGTTCTTC. Its protein reads: CASSWADNEQFF.